What follows are 14 T cell receptor beta chains derived from one specimen sequenced in a study of T cell responses to AZD1222 COVID-19 vaccine. The method was immunoSEQ multiplex PCR; TCRdb's version includes in-frame clones alone and lacks a portion of them. The sample includes over 140,000 clones. The sequenced sample consisted of peripheral blood. Source of these receptors: an adult in good health.

The chain uses TRBV4-1 and TRBJ1-2, with 8 positions matching TRBD1. After removal of 1 base from V and 5 bases from J, the junction contained 6 bases not matched to a gene. CDR1 and CDR2 from the germline V gene are MGHRA and YSYEKL. The CDR3 consists of 15 residues. In nucleotides, the CDR3 is TGCGCCAGCAGCCAAGCACAGGGGGAGGCTTATGGCTACACCTTC. Translation: CASSQAQGEAYGYTF.

The V call is TRBV12-3 or TRBV12-4, the J call TRBJ2-1; D is unclear. This CDR3 comprises 13 residues. The germline V and J ends were trimmed by 3 bases and 7 bases, with 10 bases remaining between them. CDR3 sequence reads: CASSFFADNEQFF. The CDR3 region has the DNA TGTGCCAGCAGTTTCTTCGCGGATAATGAGCAGTTCTTC.

CDR3 sequence (DNA): TGTGCCAGCCGGAGGGACAGGCAAAACACTGAAGCTTTCTTT. Residues: CASRRDRQNTEAFF. The chain carries TRBV6-4 and TRBJ1-1, with TRBD1 identical over 8 bases. Trimming removed 8 bases from V and 2 bases from J; junction bases left unmatched: 7. CDR3 length: 14 residues. Germline V lookup: CDR1 MRHNA, CDR2 SNTAGT.

The chain is built from TRBV4-2 and TRBJ2-1; D is possibly TRBD2 (5 bases). The length of the CDR3 is 15 residues. V lost 0 bases and J lost 3, with 9 bases in between. CDR1 and CDR2 from the germline V gene are LGHNA and YNFKEQ. CDR3 in DNA: TGTGCCAGCAGCCAAGAACTCCGGGGCTACAATGAGCAGTTCTTC. Residues: CASSQELRGYNEQFF.

The J gene is TRBJ1-1, the V gene TRBV4-2; D might be TRBD1 (5 bases). The CDR3 is 17 residues long. The germline V and J ends were trimmed by 1 base and 0 bases, with 15 bases remaining between them. Germline assignment: CDR1 LGHNA and CDR2 YNFKEQ. In nucleotides, the CDR3 is TGTGCCAGCAGCCAAGCGTATCAGGGAAGGGTGAACACTGAAGCTTTCTTT. This gives the protein CASSQAYQGRVNTEAFF.

The chain carries TRBV5-1 and TRBJ2-4, with 12 bases fitting TRBD1. The CDR3 has 18 residues. Germline V gene sequence: CDR1 SGHRS, CDR2 YFSETQ. Unmatched junction bases numbered 8, after V lost 3 bases and J lost 1 base. CDR3 sequence: CASSSGQGAGVAKNIQYF. The CDR3 DNA is TGCGCCAGCAGCTCGGGACAGGGGGCAGGAGTGGCCAAAAACATTCAGTACTTC.

The V and J genes are TRBV15 and TRBJ1-3; a possible D gene is TRBD1 (5 bases). V lost 3 bases and J lost 2, with 5 bases in between. The CDR3 contains 13 residues. The germline gives CDR1 LNHNV, CDR2 YYDKDF (reference sequence). The CDR3 sequence is CATSRDTGNTIYF. CDR3 DNA sequence: TGTGCCACCAGCAGGGACACTGGAAACACCATATATTTT.

This sequence joins TRBV14 and TRBJ1-1; no clear D. V lost 2 bases and J lost 2, with 0 bases in between. Germline V CDR1 and CDR2: SGHDN, FVKESK. The CDR3 is 11 amino acids. The CDR3 DNA is TGTGCCAGCAGCCAAAACACTGAAGCTTTCTTT. This translates into CASSQNTEAFF.

This chain links TRBV5-1 with TRBJ2-5; TRBD2 aligns across 7 bases. CDR1 and CDR2 (germline): SGHRS, YFSETQ. The V gene end was trimmed by 0 bases and the J gene end by 5 bases; junction bases not matched to a gene: 10. The length of the CDR3 is 16 residues. The CDR3 DNA reads as TGCGCCAGCAGCTTGGAACCAGCGGGGAGGCAGGAGACCCAGTACTTC. This encodes CASSLEPAGRQETQYF.

The J gene is TRBJ1-2, the V gene TRBV19, with 12 bases identical to TRBD1. The V and J ends lost 3 bases and 6 bases, in that order; junction bases with no gene match: 8. Germline lookup yields CDR1 LNHDA and CDR2 SQIVND (reference sequence). CDR3 length equals 16 residues. This chain's CDR3 is CASSMPPGQGANGYTF. The CDR3 DNA reads TGTGCCAGTAGTATGCCCCCGGGACAGGGGGCAAATGGCTACACCTTC. Drawing the rest from reference TRBV19 and TRBJ1-2, the complete variable domain is DGGITQSPKYLFRKEGQNVTLSCEQNLNHDAMYWYRQDPGQGLRLIYYSQIVNDFQKGDIAEGYSVSREKKESFPLTVTSAQKNPTAFYLCASSMPPGQGANGYTFGSGTRLTVV.

The gene calls are TRBV5-5 and TRBJ2-5; D gene ambiguous. There are 13 residues in the CDR3. V shed 0 bases and J shed 5 bases, with 8 bases lying between them. CDR1 is SGHKS, CDR2 YYEKEE, per germline (reference sequence). As DNA, the CDR3 is TGTGCCAGCAGCTTGGCCTCCTTGGAGACCCAGTACTTC. It specifies CASSLASLETQYF.

The genes are TRBV13 and TRBJ1-2; D unclear. The CDR3 consists of 14 residues. V lost 2 bases to trimming and J lost 2 bases, with 9 bases between them. From germline, CDR1 is PRHDT and CDR2 FYEKMQ (reference sequence). This CDR3 reads CASSLSQLNYGYTF. CDR3 nucleotide sequence: TGTGCCAGCAGCTTATCCCAGCTAAACTATGGCTACACCTTC.

V and J are TRBV3-1 (or the pseudogene TRBV3-2) and TRBJ2-7; the D call may be TRBD1 or TRBD2 (5 bases each). The CDR3 has 14 amino acids. Germline V gene lookup returns CDR1 LGHDT and CDR2 YNNKEL (reference sequence). V lost 1 base and J lost 2, with 9 bases in between. The CDR3 DNA is TGTGCCAGCAGCCAAGGGGTGGGACCCTACGAGCAGTACTTC. Translation: CASSQGVGPYEQYF.

The V and J genes are TRBV20-1 and TRBJ1-1, with TRBD1 matching 7 bases. CDR1 and CDR2 from the germline V gene are DFQATT and SNEGSKA (reference sequence). Trimming removed 3 bases from V and 5 bases from J; junction bases left unmatched: 9. CDR3 length: 14 amino acids. CDR3 bases: TGCAGTGCTAGTCCCGGGACAGAGTGGACTGAAGCTTTCTTT. The encoded protein is CSASPGTEWTEAFF.